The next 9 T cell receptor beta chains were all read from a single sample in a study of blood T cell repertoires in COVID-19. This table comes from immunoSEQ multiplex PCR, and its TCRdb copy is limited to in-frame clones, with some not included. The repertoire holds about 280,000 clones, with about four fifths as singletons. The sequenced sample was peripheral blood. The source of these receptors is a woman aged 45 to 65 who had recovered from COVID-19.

Written as DNA, the CDR3 is TGTGCCATCAGTGAATACTCTCTTGAGGGCTACACCTTC. Translated, it gives CAISEYSLEGYTF. V gene TRBV10-3 combines with J gene TRBJ1-2; D is uncertain. Per the germline V gene, CDR1 is ENHRY and CDR2 is SYGVKD. The V end was cut by 3 bases, the J end by 8 bases, with 13 bases between. This CDR3 contains 13 residues.

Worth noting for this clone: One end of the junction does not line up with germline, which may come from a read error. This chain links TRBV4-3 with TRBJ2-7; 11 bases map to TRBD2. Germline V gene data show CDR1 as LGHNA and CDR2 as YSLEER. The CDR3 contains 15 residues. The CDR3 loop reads CASSQDRTSGGSENF. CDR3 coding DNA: TGCGCCAGCAGCCAAGATAGAACTAGCGGGGGCTCCGAAAACTTC.

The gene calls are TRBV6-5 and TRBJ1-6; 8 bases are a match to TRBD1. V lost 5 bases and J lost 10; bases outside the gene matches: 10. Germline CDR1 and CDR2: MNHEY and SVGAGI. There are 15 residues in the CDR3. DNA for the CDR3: TGTGCCAGCAGTCCCACACAGGGGGTTAGGTCACCCCTCCACTTT. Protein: CASSPTQGVRSPLHF.

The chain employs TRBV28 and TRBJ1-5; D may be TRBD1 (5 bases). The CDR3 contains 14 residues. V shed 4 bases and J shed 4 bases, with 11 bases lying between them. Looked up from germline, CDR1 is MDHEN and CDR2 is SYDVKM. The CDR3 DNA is TGTGCCAGCAGTTCGGGGGTTCGGAATCAGCCCCAGCATTTT. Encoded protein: CASSSGVRNQPQHF.

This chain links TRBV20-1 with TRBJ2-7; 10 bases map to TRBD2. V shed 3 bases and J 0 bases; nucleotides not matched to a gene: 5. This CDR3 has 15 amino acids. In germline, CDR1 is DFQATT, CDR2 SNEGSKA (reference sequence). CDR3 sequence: CSASWASGSSYEQYF. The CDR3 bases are TGCAGTGCTAGTTGGGCTAGCGGGAGCTCCTACGAGCAGTACTTC.

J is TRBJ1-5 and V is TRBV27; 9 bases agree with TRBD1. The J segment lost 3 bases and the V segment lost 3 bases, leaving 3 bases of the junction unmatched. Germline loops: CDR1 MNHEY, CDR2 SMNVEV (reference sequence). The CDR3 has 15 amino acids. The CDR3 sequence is CASSFDRGNNQPQHF. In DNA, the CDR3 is TGTGCCAGCAGTTTCGACAGGGGGAACAATCAGCCCCAGCATTTT.

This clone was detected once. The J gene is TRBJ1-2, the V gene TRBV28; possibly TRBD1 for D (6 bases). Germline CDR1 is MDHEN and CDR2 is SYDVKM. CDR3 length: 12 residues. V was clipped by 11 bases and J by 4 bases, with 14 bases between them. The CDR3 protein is CAGAGATYGYTF. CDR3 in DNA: TGTGCCGGGGCGGGGGCCACCTATGGCTACACCTTC.

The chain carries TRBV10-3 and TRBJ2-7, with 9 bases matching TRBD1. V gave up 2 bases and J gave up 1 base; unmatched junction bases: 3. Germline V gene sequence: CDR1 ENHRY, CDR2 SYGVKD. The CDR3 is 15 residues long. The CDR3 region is CAISEQTGGSYEQYF. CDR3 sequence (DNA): TGTGCCATCAGTGAGCAGACAGGGGGGTCCTACGAGCAGTACTTC.

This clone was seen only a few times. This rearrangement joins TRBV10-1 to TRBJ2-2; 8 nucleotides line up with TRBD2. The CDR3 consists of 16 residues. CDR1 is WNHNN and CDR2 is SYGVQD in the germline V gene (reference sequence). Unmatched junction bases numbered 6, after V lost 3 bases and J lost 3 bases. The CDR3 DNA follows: TGCGCCAGCAGTGACTCGGGAGGGGGGGACACCGGGGAGCTGTTTTTT. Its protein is CASSDSGGGDTGELFF.